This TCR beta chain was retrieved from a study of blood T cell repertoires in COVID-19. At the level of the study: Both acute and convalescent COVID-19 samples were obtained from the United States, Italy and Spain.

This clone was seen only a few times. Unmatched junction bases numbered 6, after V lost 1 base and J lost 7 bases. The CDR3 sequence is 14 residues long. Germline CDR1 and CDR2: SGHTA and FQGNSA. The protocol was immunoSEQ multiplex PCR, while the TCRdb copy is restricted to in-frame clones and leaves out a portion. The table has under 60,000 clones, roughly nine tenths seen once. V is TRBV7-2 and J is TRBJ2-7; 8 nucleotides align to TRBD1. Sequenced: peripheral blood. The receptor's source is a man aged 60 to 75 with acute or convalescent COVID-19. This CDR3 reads CASSLGQGPEEQYF. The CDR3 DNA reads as TGTGCCAGCAGCTTAGGACAGGGGCCGGAGGAGCAGTACTTC.